The next 2 T cell receptor beta chains were all read from a single sample in a study of T cells after yellow fever vaccination. TCRdb analysed the 5' RACE reads with MiXCR anew, one entry per CDR3 protein. The sample contains about 49,000 distinct CDR3 sequences, about 7.9% of which appear only once. The sequenced sample was CD8+ T cells sorted from PBMCs, obtained around 15 days after the first yellow fever vaccination. Source of these receptors: a man younger than 35 who received the YFV17D yellow fever vaccine.

This clonotype was seen repeatedly, ten times or more. This chain joins TRBV14 and TRBJ2-7; D is tentatively TRBD1 or TRBD2 (5 bases each). CDR3 length equals 14 residues. Trimming took 6 bases from V and 3 from J, leaving 15 bases between them. Germline CDR1 reads SGHDN; CDR2 reads FVKESK. The CDR3 DNA reads as TGTGCCAGCAGTCTCCGGGGCTCGGGCTACGAGCAGTACTTC. Translated, it gives CASSLRGSGYEQYF.

Many counts were recorded for this clonotype. V gene TRBV20-1 combines with J gene TRBJ2-1; possible D gene TRBD2, 6 bases. Trimming took 0 bases from V and 6 from J, leaving 18 bases between them. Per the germline V gene, CDR1 is DFQATT and CDR2 is SNEGSKA (reference sequence). This CDR3 spans 16 amino acids. CDR3 nucleotide sequence: TGCAGTGCTAGAGATCGGGCGGGACTCCTTACCAATGAGCAGTTCTTC. As protein: CSARDRAGLLTNEQFF.